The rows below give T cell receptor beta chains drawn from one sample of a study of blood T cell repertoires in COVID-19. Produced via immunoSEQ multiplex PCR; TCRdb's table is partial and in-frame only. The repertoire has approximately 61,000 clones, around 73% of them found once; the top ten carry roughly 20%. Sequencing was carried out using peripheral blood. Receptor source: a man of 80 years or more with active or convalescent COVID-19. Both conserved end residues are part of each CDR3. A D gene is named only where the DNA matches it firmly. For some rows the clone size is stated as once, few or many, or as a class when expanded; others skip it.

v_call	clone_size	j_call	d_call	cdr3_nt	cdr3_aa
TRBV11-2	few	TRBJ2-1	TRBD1	TGTGCCAGCAGCACCCAGGACAGGGGGCGTGCGAATGAGCAGTTCTTC	CASSTQDRGRANEQFF
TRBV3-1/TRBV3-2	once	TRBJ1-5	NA	TGTGCCAGCAGCCAAGGTGGGGGCAGGGTCGGTCAGCCCCAGCATTTT	CASSQGGGRVGQPQHF
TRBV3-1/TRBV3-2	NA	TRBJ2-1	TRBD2	TGTGCCAGCAGCCAAGGTTCCGGGACTAGCGGTTTCAATGAGCAGTTCTTC	CASSQGSGTSGFNEQFF
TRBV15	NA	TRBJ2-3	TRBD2	TGTGCCACCAGCAGACCCGACGAGCGGGAGACGCAGTATTTT	CATSRPDERETQYF
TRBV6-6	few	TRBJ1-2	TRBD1	TGTGCCAGCAGCCCAGGACAGGGCGGAGATGGCTACACCTTC	CASSPGQGGDGYTF
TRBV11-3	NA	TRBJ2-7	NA	TGTGCCAGCAGCTTTGGGGCCACCTACGAGCAGTACTTC	CASSFGATYEQYF
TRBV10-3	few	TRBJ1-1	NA	TGTGCCTCCGGGCCCAGGGTTGATGAAGCTTTCTTT	CASGPRVDEAFF
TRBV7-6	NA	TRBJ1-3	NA	TGTGCCAGCAGCCAACAGGGAAACACCATATATTTT	CASSQQGNTIYF
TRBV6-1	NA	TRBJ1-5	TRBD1	TGTGCCAGCAGTGATGGGACAGGGAGATCTAGTCAGCCCCAGCATTTT	CASSDGTGRSSQPQHF
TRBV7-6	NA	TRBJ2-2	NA	TGTGCCAGCAGCTTAGCCCGACAAAACACCGGGGAGCTGTTTTTT	CASSLARQNTGELFF
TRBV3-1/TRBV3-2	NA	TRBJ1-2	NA	TGTGCCAGCAGCCCCACTCGAGACAGTTTCTATGGCTACACCTTC	CASSPTRDSFYGYTF
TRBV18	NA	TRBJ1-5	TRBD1	TGTGCCAGCTCACCACGGGTGACAGGGGACCAGCCCCAGCATTTT	CASSPRVTGDQPQHF
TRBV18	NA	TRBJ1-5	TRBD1	TGTGCCAGCTCACTTACAGGGGCTTTCAATCAGCCCCAGCATTTT	CASSLTGAFNQPQHF
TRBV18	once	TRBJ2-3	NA	TGTGCCAGCTCCCCGGTCAGCACAGATACGCAGTATTTT	CASSPVSTDTQYF
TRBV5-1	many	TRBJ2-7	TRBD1	TGCGCCAGCAGTTCGACAGGGGTCTCCCCCTACGAGCAGTACTTC	CASSSTGVSPYEQYF
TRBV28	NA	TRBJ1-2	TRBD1	TGTGCCAGCAGCCCCGCCGAGGGACAGGTCCGTGGCTACACCTTC	CASSPAEGQVRGYTF
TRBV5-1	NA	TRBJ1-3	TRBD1	TGCGCCAGCAGCTTAGACAGGGGTTCTGGAAACACCATATATTTT	CASSLDRGSGNTIYF
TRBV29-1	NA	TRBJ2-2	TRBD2	TGCAGCGTGACTGGGACTAGCGGGATCGGGGAGCTGTTTTTT	CSVTGTSGIGELFF
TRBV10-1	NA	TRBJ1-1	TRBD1	TGCGCCACCCTCTATACCCGACAGGGACCTGAAGACACTGAAGCTTTCTTT	CATLYTRQGPEDTEAFF
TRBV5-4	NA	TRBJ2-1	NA	TGTGCCAGCAGGATGAATAGCGGAGCTTACAATGAGCAGTTCTTC	CASRMNSGAYNEQFF
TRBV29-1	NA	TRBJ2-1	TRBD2	TGCAGCGCCCCGCCGGGGGGTAATTACAATGAGCAGTTCTTC	CSAPPGGNYNEQFF
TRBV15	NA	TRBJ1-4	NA	TGTGCCACCAGCAAACAGGTGGGGAGGACGGAAAAACTGTTTTTT	CATSKQVGRTEKLFF
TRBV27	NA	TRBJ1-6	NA	TGTGCCAGCGGACGAAAAGGACAGTTGAATTCACCCCTCCACTTT	CASGRKGQLNSPLHF
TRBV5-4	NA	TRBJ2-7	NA	TGTGCCAGCAGCTCACCCCCGGGGTACGAGCAGTACTTC	CASSSPPGYEQYF
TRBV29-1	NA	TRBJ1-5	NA	TGCAGCGTGAGTTCAGGAAATCAGCCCCAGCATTTT	CSVSSGNQPQHF
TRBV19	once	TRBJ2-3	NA	TGTGCCAGTAGTATAACCTACAGGGATACGCAGTATTTT	CASSITYRDTQYF
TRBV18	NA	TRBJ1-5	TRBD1	TGTGCCAGCTCAATACAGGGGGTTCCCGATCAGCCCCAGCATTTT	CASSIQGVPDQPQHF
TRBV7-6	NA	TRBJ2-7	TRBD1	TGTGCCAGCAGCTTAGGTGGGACAGGGGTCTCCTACGAGCAGTACTTC	CASSLGGTGVSYEQYF
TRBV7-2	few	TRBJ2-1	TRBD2	TGTGCCAGCACCCGAAGAGCGGGGGGGCACAATGAGCAGTTCTTC	CASTRRAGGHNEQFF
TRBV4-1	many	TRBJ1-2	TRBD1	TGCGCCAGCAGCCAAGACAAGGACAGGAACTATGGCTACACCTTC	CASSQDKDRNYGYTF
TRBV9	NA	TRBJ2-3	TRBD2	TGTGCCAGCAGCGCGCGGGAGGGAAGCACAGATACGCAGTATTTT	CASSAREGSTDTQYF
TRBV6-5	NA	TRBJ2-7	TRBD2	TGTGCCAGCAGCCGTACTAGCGATCTCTACGAGCAGTACTTC	CASSRTSDLYEQYF
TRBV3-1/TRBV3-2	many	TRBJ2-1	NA	TGTGCCAGCAGCCCCCCCGGGAACAGCCTCGGGCAGTTCTTC	CASSPPGNSLGQFF